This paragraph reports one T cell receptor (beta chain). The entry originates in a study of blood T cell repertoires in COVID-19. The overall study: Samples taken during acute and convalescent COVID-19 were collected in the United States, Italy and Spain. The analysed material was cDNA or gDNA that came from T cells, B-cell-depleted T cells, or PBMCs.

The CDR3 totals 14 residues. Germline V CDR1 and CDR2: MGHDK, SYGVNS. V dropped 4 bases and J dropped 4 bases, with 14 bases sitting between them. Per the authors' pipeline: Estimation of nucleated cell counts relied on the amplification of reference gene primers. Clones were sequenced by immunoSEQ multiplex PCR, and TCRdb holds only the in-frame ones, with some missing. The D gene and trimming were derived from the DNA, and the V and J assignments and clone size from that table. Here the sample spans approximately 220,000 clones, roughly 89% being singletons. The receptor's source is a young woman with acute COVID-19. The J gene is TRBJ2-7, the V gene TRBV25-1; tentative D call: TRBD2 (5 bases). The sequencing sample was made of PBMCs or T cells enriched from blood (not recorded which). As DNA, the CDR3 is TGTGCCAGCAGTGTGGGAGAGACCCCTTACGAGCAGTACTTC. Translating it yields CASSVGETPYEQYF.